This is a list of T cell receptor beta chains from one sample in a study of T-cell memory formation after mild COVID-19. TCRdb reprocessed the 5' RACE reads via MiXCR and lists one record per CDR3 protein. The table includes 550,000 to 700,000 distinct CDR3 sequences, 18% detected once. Sequencing used PBMCs or a T cell subset sorted from them (not recorded which). The receptors were sampled from an adult woman who had mild COVID-19 (a few samples of this study predate the infection). Cell type and time point are not known. CDR3s include the opening cysteine and the closing phenylalanine or tryptophan. The D gene is left open where the match is weak. Where a row states a size, it is once, few, many or the class of an expanded clone; other rows omit it.

>many|TRBV5-1|TRBJ2-2|.
CASSLALAHTGELFF
TGCGCCAGCAGCCTTGCCCTGGCCCACACCGGGGAGCTGTTTTTT
>few|TRBV20-1|TRBJ1-1|.
CSARDRTVNTEAFF
TGCAGTGCTAGGGATAGGACAGTGAACACTGAAGCTTTCTTT
>few|TRBV11-3|TRBJ2-7|.
CASSLGTFYEQYF
TGTGCCAGCAGCTTGGGCACATTCTACGAGCAGTACTTC
>few|TRBV5-4|TRBJ2-1|.
CASSHEGRASNEQFF
TGTGCCAGCAGCCATGAGGGACGGGCCAGCAATGAGCAGTTCTTC
>.|TRBV5-1|TRBJ1-2|.
CASSLEPGMGYGYTF
TGCGCCAGCAGCTTGGAACCGGGAATGGGCTATGGCTACACCTTC
>few|TRBV19|TRBJ1-6|.
CASSIGRVDSPLHF
TGTGCCAGTAGTATCGGCAGGGTGGATTCACCCCTCCACTTT
>.|TRBV6-5|TRBJ2-5|.
CASSYLGGQETQYF
TGTGCCAGCAGTTACTTGGGAGGCCAAGAGACCCAGTACTTC
>.|TRBV4-3|TRBJ1-4|.
CASAASSVLGTKLFF
TGCGCCAGCGCAGCTTCCTCGGTGCTTGGGACAAAACTGTTTTTT
>.|TRBV3-1|TRBJ2-7|.
CASSQKTETYEQYF
TGTGCCAGCAGCCAAAAGACTGAAACCTACGAGCAGTACTTC
>many|TRBV12-3/TRBV12-4|TRBJ2-7|.
CASSFGNEQYF
TGTGCCAGCAGTTTTGGTAACGAGCAGTACTTC
>.|TRBV10-3|TRBJ2-7|TRBD2
CAISAGTSGTYEQYF
TGTGCCATCAGTGCTGGGACTAGCGGGACTTACGAGCAGTACTTC
>.|TRBV7-3|TRBJ2-1|.
CASSYGTSGEQFF
TGTGCCAGCAGCTATGGGACCTCCGGCGAGCAGTTCTTC
>few|TRBV5-4|TRBJ1-2|.
CASSLFGNNYGYTF
TGTGCCAGCAGCTTGTTTGGAAATAACTATGGCTACACCTTC
>.|TRBV24-1|TRBJ2-1|.
CATSDNRVPANEQFF
TGTGCCACCAGTGATAACCGGGTCCCAGCCAATGAGCAGTTCTTC
>.|TRBV11-2|TRBJ2-7|.
CASTDTARGAPTYEQYF
TGTGCCAGCACCGATACGGCGAGGGGGGCACCCACCTACGAGCAGTACTTC
>.|TRBV9|TRBJ2-3|TRBD2
CASSMAGGLADTQYF
TGTGCCAGCAGTATGGCGGGAGGCTTGGCAGATACGCAGTATTTT
>.|TRBV7-2|TRBJ2-7|TRBD1
CASSPFGTGPYEQYF
TGTGCCAGCAGCCCGTTCGGGACAGGCCCCTACGAGCAGTACTTC
>many|TRBV7-9|TRBJ2-5|TRBD1
CASSLQGAKETQYF
TGTGCCAGCAGCTTACAGGGGGCAAAGGAGACCCAGTACTTC
>.|TRBV7-8|TRBJ2-7|.
CASSLDTGPLLEQYF
TGTGCCAGCAGCTTAGATACAGGTCCTTTACTCGAGCAGTACTTC
>few|TRBV7-8|TRBJ2-2|.
CASSSSPLGANTGELFF
TGTGCCAGCAGCTCTTCCCCTTTGGGGGCGAACACCGGGGAGCTGTTTTTT
>.|TRBV4-2|TRBJ1-1|.
CASSSTSSRQNTEAFF
TGTGCCAGCAGCTCAACATCGAGCAGGCAGAACACTGAAGCTTTCTTT
>.|TRBV29-1|TRBJ1-1|.
CSVRTEAFF
TGCAGCGTTCGCACTGAAGCTTTCTTT
>.|TRBV7-3|TRBJ1-2|.
CASSRGGTYGYTF
TGTGCCAGCAGCCGAGGGGGTACCTATGGCTACACCTTC
>many|TRBV7-2|TRBJ2-2|TRBD2
CASSLGTSGRKLFF
TGTGCCAGCAGCTTAGGGACTAGCGGGAGGAAGCTGTTTTTT
>.|TRBV6-1|TRBJ2-3|.
CASSEEAISTDTQYF
TGTGCCAGCAGTGAAGAAGCGATTAGCACAGATACGCAGTATTTT
>.|TRBV20-1|TRBJ2-1|.
CSALMPGLVNEQFF
TGCAGTGCTCTAATGCCGGGGCTGGTCAATGAGCAGTTCTTC
>many|TRBV11-2|TRBJ2-3|.
CASSLEGTGRDTQYF
TGTGCCAGCAGCTTAGAAGGTACAGGGAGAGATACGCAGTATTTT
>few|TRBV29-1|TRBJ1-5|.
CSVPHVREYSNQPQHF
TGCAGCGTCCCCCACGTACGGGAATATAGCAATCAGCCCCAGCATTTT
>.|TRBV28|TRBJ1-2|.
CASKVEGTGNYGYTF
TGTGCCAGCAAAGTCGAAGGAACAGGGAACTATGGCTACACCTTC
>.|TRBV11-2|TRBJ2-1|.
CASSLVVGVGYNEQFF
TGTGCCAGCAGCTTAGTTGTGGGAGTAGGCTACAATGAGCAGTTCTTC
>few|TRBV7-8|TRBJ2-1|.
CASSLGRVADNEQFF
TGTGCCAGCAGCTTAGGAAGAGTAGCGGACAATGAGCAGTTCTTC
>few|TRBV4-2|TRBJ1-1|.
CASSPWAPEYQMNTEAFF
TGTGCCAGCAGCCCATGGGCTCCCGAGTATCAAATGAACACTGAAGCTTTCTTT
>.|TRBV4-3|TRBJ2-1|TRBD2
CASSQGLAGGGEQFF
TGCGCCAGCAGCCAAGGACTAGCGGGAGGGGGTGAGCAGTTCTTC
>.|TRBV20-1|TRBJ2-7|.
CSAIRPRASYEQYF
TGCAGTGCTATACGACCGCGGGCCTCCTACGAGCAGTACTTC
>few|TRBV29-1|TRBJ1-1|.
CSSVMVGEAFF
TGCAGCTCAGTAATGGTGGGAGAAGCTTTCTTT
>.|TRBV7-3|TRBJ2-2|.
CASRSDGLNTGELFF
TGTGCCAGCAGATCGGACGGATTAAACACCGGGGAGCTGTTTTTT
>few|TRBV19|TRBJ1-6|.
CASSIAGSLSSYNSPLHF
TGTGCCAGTAGTATTGCGGGGTCTCTGAGCTCCTATAATTCACCCCTCCACTTT
>.|TRBV5-1|TRBJ1-4|.
CASSPRGAATNEKLFF
TGCGCCAGCAGCCCGCGGGGCGCCGCAACTAATGAAAAACTGTTTTTT
>many|TRBV18|TRBJ2-7|.
CASSPGLSSYEQYF
TGTGCCAGCTCACCGGGACTGAGCTCCTACGAGCAGTACTTC
>.|TRBV29-1|TRBJ1-4|TRBD1
CSVEDLGQGDEKLFF
TGCAGCGTTGAGGATCTGGGACAGGGGGACGAAAAACTGTTTTTT